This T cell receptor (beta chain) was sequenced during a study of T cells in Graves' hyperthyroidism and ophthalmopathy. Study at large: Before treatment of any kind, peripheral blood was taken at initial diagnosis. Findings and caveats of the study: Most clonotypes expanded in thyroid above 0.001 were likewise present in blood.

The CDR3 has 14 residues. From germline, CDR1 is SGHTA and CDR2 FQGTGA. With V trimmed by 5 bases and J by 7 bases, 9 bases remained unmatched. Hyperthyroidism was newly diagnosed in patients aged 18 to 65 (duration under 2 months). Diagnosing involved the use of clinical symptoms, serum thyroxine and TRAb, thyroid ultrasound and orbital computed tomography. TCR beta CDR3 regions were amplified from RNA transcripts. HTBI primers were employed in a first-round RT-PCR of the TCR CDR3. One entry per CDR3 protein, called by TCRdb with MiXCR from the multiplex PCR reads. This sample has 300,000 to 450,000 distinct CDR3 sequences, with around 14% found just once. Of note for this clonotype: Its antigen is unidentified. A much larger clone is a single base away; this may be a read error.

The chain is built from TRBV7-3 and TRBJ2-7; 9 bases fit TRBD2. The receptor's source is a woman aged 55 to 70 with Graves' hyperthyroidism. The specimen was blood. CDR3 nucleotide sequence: TGTGCCAGCAGCACTAGCGGGTCAGACAATGAGCAGTACTTC. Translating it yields CASSTSGSDNEQYF.